This passage covers 13 T cell receptor beta chains from one sample sequenced in a study of human CD8 memory T cell subsets. UMI-labeled 5' RACE generated the TCR beta libraries. With the 5' RACE reads reprocessed, TCRdb shows one record per CDR3 protein and no DNA. There are around 11,000 distinct CDR3 sequences in the sample, with approximately 8.6% held by the top ten. Specimen: CD8+ T cells from PBMCs. Receptor source: a human donor in good health.

The rearrangement uses TRBV27 and TRBJ1-5; TCRdb selects TRBD1, and the lack of DNA leaves this call unchecked. Germline CDR1 is MNHEY and CDR2 is SMNVEV (reference sequence). The CDR3 runs to 13 residues. The CDR3 loop is CASGGPTSQPQHF.

The chain couples TRBV6-2 or TRBV6-3 to TRBJ1-1. The CDR3 runs to 13 residues. Germline V gene sequence: CDR1 MNHEY, CDR2 SVGEGT. The CDR3 protein is CASSTSRNTEAFF.

V and J are TRBV27 and TRBJ2-5; TCRdb's D call, TRBD2, is unchecked because there is no DNA. Germline V CDR1 and CDR2: MNHEY, SMNVEV (reference sequence). The CDR3 consists of 16 residues. The CDR3 loop is CASSSRPGLALETQYF.

V gene TRBV7-9 combines with J gene TRBJ2-3; TCRdb gives TRBD2 as the D gene, but with no DNA this cannot be confirmed. The CDR3 is made up of 15 amino acids. The germline CDR1 and CDR2 sequences are SEHNR and FQNEAQ (reference sequence). The CDR3 sequence is CASSLTSGSTDTQYF.

This clonotype is deemed medium-sized (0.01 to 0.1%) by its frequency. This rearrangement joins TRBV10-3 to TRBJ2-7; TCRdb picks TRBD2, but there is no DNA to check that call. This CDR3 region has 13 residues. From germline, CDR1 is ENHRY and CDR2 SYGVKD. CDR3 sequence: CATSPGVYYEQYF.

J is TRBJ2-7 and V is TRBV6-2 or TRBV6-3. The CDR3 is made up of 11 amino acids. Germline CDR1 reads MNHEY; CDR2 reads SVGEGT. The CDR3 here is CASRTGLEQYF.

The genes are TRBV5-5 and TRBJ2-7. The germline CDR1 and CDR2 sequences are SGHKS and YYEKEE (reference sequence). This CDR3 is 12 amino acids long. CDR3 loop: CASSWDSYEQYF.

The chain is built from TRBV4-3 and TRBJ2-7; TCRdb's D gene call, TRBD1, goes unchecked for lack of DNA. The CDR3 extends over 15 amino acids. Looked up from germline, CDR1 is LGHNA and CDR2 is YSLEER. The CDR3 here is CASSQEYPGNYEQYF.

The V call is TRBV5-1, the J call TRBJ2-7; absent DNA, TCRdb's TRBD1 call cannot be checked. Germline lookup yields CDR1 SGHRS and CDR2 YFSETQ. The CDR3 totals 16 residues. The CDR3 protein is CASSLYGGQKIYEQYF.

This chain links TRBV2 with TRBJ2-5. Germline V lookup: CDR1 SNHLY, CDR2 FYNNEI. There are 15 residues in the CDR3. The CDR3 sequence is CASSGSRDYQETQYF.

V is TRBV20-1 and J is TRBJ2-7; the D call of TRBD2 rests on TCRdb alone, since no DNA is present to check it. This CDR3 has 13 residues. Germline V lookup: CDR1 DFQATT, CDR2 SNEGSKA (reference sequence). CDR3 protein: CSASGRASYEQYF.

The rearrangement uses TRBV12-3 or TRBV12-4 and TRBJ2-1; without DNA, the TCRdb call of TRBD1 cannot be checked. The CDR3 loop spans 15 amino acids. This chain's CDR3 is CASRPSGGYYNEQFF.

This clonotype is called medium-sized (0.01 to 0.1%) based on its frequency. The chain recombines TRBV29-1 with TRBJ1-1; the D gene TCRdb calls, TRBD1, cannot be checked with no DNA. CDR1 SQVTM and CDR2 ANQGSEA come from the germline V gene. The CDR3 has 13 residues. The CDR3 protein is CSVEWGANTEAFF. The full variable domain, completed using reference TRBV29-1 and TRBJ1-1, is SAVISQKPSRDICQRGTSLTIQCQVDSQVTMMFWYRQQPGQSLTLIATANQGSEATYESGFVIDKFPISRPNLTFSTLTVSNMSPEDSSIYLCSVEWGANTEAFFGQGTRLTVV.